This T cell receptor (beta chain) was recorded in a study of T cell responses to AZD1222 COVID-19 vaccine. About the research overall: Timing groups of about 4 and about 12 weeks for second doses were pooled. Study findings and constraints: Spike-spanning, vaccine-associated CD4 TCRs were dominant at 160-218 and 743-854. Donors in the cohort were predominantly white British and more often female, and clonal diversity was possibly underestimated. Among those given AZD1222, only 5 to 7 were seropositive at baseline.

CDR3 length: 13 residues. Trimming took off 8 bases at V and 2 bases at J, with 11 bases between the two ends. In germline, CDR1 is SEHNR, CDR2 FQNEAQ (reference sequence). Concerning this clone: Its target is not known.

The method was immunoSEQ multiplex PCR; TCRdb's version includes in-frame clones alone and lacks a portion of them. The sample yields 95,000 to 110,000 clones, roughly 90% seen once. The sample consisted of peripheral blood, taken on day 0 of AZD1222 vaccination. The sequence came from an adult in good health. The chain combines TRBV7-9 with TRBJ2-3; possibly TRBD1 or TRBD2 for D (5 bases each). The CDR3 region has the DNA TGTGCCAGCCTGGGGGAATTCACAGATACGCAGTATTTT. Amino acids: CASLGEFTDTQYF.